Each of the 4 T cell receptor beta chains below was sequenced from the same sample in a study of blood T cell repertoires in COVID-19 (dated by TCRdb to the early 2020s). The library relied on the immunoSEQ multiplex PCR assay. TCRdb's version of the immuneACCESS table is confined to in-frame rearrangements and falls short of the full clone set. An unresolved V gene accounts for under half of the shortfall where checked; the remainder is of unknown origin. The sample table lists 45,000 to 75,000 clones, around 88% of them with a count of one. More than 4.5% of the sample belongs to the ten largest clones. The sequencing input was peripheral blood. The receptors originated from a man in his sixties with acute or convalescent COVID-19.

The V call is TRBV28, the J call TRBJ1-3; no reliable D call. The CDR3 sequence is 13 residues long. Looked up from germline, CDR1 is MDHEN and CDR2 is SYDVKM. V was pared by 6 bases and J by 0 bases, with 6 bases between. The CDR3 DNA is TGTGCCAGCAGACAGACCTCTGGAAACACCATATATTTT. Translating gives CASRQTSGNTIYF. Complete variable domain (other parts from reference TRBV28 and TRBJ1-3): DVKVTQSSRYLVKRTGEKVFLECVQDMDHENMFWYRQDPGLGLRLIYFSYDVKMKEKGDIPEGYSVSREKKERFSLILESASTNQTSMYLCASRQTSGNTIYFGEGSWLTVV.

This clone appeared once. The chain uses TRBV5-1 and TRBJ1-2, with 7 bases aligning to TRBD1. Trimming took 5 bases from V and 5 from J; bases not matched to a gene: 3. Per germline, CDR1 SGHRS and CDR2 YFSETQ. There are 12 residues in the CDR3. The CDR3 protein is CASRGTEYGYTF. CDR3 DNA: TGCGCCAGCAGGGGGACAGAATATGGCTACACCTTC. The full variable domain, with the rest looked up from reference TRBV5-1 and TRBJ1-2, is KAGVTQTPRYLIKTRGQQVTLSCSPISGHRSVSWYQQTPGQGLQFLFEYFSETQRNKGNFPGRFSGRQFSNSRSEMNVSTLELGDSALYLCASRGTEYGYTFGSGTRLTVV.

V is TRBV29-1 and J is TRBJ2-7; 7 bases align to TRBD1. Germline values: CDR1 SQVTM, CDR2 ANQGSEA. This CDR3 has 13 residues. V dropped 5 bases and J dropped 2; count of bases not matched to a gene: 6. CDR3 DNA sequence: TGCAGCGTTAGACAGGGTGGGGCCTACGAGCAGTACTTC. Translating it yields CSVRQGGAYEQYF.

CDR3 in amino acids: CAISESEVTYGYTF. Here the CDR3 DNA reads TGTGCCATCAGTGAGTCCGAGGTTACTTATGGCTACACCTTC. This chain uses TRBV10-3 with TRBJ1-2; D gene ambiguous. The CDR3 consists of 14 residues. The germline gives CDR1 ENHRY, CDR2 SYGVKD. V lost 0 bases and J lost 5, with 10 bases in between.